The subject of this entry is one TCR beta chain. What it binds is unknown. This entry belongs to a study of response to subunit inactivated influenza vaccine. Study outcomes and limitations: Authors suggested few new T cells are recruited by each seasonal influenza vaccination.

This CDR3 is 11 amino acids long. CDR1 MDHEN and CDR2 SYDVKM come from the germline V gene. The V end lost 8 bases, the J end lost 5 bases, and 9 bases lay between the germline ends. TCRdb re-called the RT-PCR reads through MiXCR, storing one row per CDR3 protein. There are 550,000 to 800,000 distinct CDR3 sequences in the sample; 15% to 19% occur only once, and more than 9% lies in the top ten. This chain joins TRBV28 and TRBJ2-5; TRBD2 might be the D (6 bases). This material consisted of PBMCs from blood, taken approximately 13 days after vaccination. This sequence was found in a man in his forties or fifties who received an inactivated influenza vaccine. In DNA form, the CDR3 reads TGTGCCAGCGATCGGGGGGAGACCCAGTACTTC. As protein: CASDRGETQYF.